One sample yielded the 17 T cell receptor beta chains listed below, sequenced in a study of cytomegalovirus exposure and HLA in healthy donors. The data were produced by immunoSEQ multiplex PCR, yet TCRdb's version contains in-frame clones alone and is incomplete. The table shows fewer than 150,000 clones, with about 84% occurring only once. Input material: PBMCs. The receptors originated from a man aged 18 to 30 in good health and CMV-seronegative.

This chain joins TRBV6-5 and TRBJ2-1; TRBD2 aligns across 7 bases. J gave up 6 bases and V 0 bases, and 5 bases lay outside the gene matches. CDR3 size: 15 residues. Germline CDR1 is MNHEY and CDR2 is SVGAGI. The DNA of the CDR3 is TGTGCCAGCAGTTACTCGTGGGAGGGCCTCAATGAGCAGTTCTTC. Translated: CASSYSWEGLNEQFF.

The chain couples TRBV7-8 to TRBJ2-3; D perhaps matches TRBD1 (5 bases). V gave up 6 bases and J gave up 3 bases, with 16 bases separating them. CDR3 length: 15 amino acids. Germline lookup yields CDR1 SGHVS and CDR2 FQNEAQ. The CDR3 DNA reads as TGTGCCAGCAGTCGACTGGGGCTTCTTACAGATACGCAGTATTTT. It is translated as CASSRLGLLTDTQYF.

This sequence joins TRBV14 and TRBJ2-5; D is perhaps TRBD1 (5 bases). V lost 1 base to trimming and J lost 5 bases, with 14 bases between them. The CDR3 sequence is 15 residues long. Germline CDR1 reads SGHDN; CDR2 reads FVKESK. Here the CDR3 DNA reads TGTGCCAGCAGCCAAGGCCGCGCAAACAGGGAGACCCAGTACTTC. Its protein product is CASSQGRANRETQYF.

The chain couples TRBV15 to TRBJ1-3; tentatively, D is TRBD1 (6 bases). CDR1 LNHNV and CDR2 YYDKDF come from the germline V gene (reference sequence). Deletions cut 5 bases from V and 0 bases from J, with 14 bases between. The CDR3 contains 16 residues. This CDR3 reads CATSARQVLSGNTIYF. CDR3 in DNA: TGTGCCACCAGCGCCCGACAGGTTCTCTCTGGAAACACCATATATTTT.

The V gene is TRBV19, the J gene TRBJ2-3; a weak D match, TRBD2 (5 bases). Trimming removed 4 bases at V and 8 bases at J, with 7 bases between. CDR3 length equals 11 residues. Germline V gives CDR1 LNHDA, CDR2 SQIVND (reference sequence). CDR3 coding DNA: TGTGCCAGTAGTAGCCGGGGTACGCAGTATTTT. Amino acid sequence: CASSSRGTQYF.

This chain links TRBV19 with TRBJ2-1, with 14 bases aligning to TRBD2. Germline V gene sequence: CDR1 LNHDA, CDR2 SQIVND (reference sequence). V dropped 5 bases and J dropped 8; count of bases not matched to a gene: 14. The CDR3 consists of 18 residues. This chain's CDR3 is CASSFHLTSGRVRDEQFF. Written as DNA, the CDR3 is TGTGCCAGTAGTTTCCACCTGACTAGCGGGAGGGTTAGGGATGAGCAGTTCTTC.

The rearrangement uses TRBV29-1 and TRBJ2-7; 7 nucleotides line up with TRBD1. Germline V gene lookup returns CDR1 SQVTM and CDR2 ANQGSEA. The CDR3 contains 15 residues. The V and J ends lost 7 bases and 2 bases, in that order; junction bases with no gene match: 14. The CDR3 loop is CSAGLGTALTYEQYF. The CDR3 nucleotides are TGCAGCGCCGGCCTAGGGACAGCCCTTACCTACGAGCAGTACTTC.

Concerning this clone itself: The sample holds other DNA sequences that translate to the same CDR3. The chain carries TRBV5-4 and TRBJ2-7, with 7 positions matching TRBD1. Germline trimming cut 0 bases from V and 2 bases from J; bases unmatched to any gene: 2. Germline V lookup: CDR1 SGHNT, CDR2 YYREEE (reference sequence). This CDR3 is built from 14 residues. Written as DNA, the CDR3 is TGTGCCAGCAGCTTGGGGACAGGAACCTACGAGCAGTACTTC. It is translated as CASSLGTGTYEQYF.

The chain links TRBV7-9 to TRBJ2-5; possible D gene TRBD2, 6 bases. Trimming took 6 bases from V and 4 from J, leaving 15 bases between them. Germline CDR1 and CDR2: SEHNR and FQNEAQ (reference sequence). There are 14 residues in the CDR3. The CDR3 DNA follows: TGTGCCAGCAGTCCACCGGGGGTGGGAGAGACCCAGTACTTC. Residues: CASSPPGVGETQYF.

The chain carries TRBV14 and TRBJ2-1; D call uncertain. CDR3 length equals 15 residues. V lost 2 bases and J lost 1, with 9 bases in between. Germline lookup yields CDR1 SGHDN and CDR2 FVKESK. CDR3 sequence reads: CASSQRSGSYNEQFF. DNA of the CDR3: TGTGCCAGCAGCCAAAGGTCAGGATCCTACAATGAGCAGTTCTTC.

The chain recombines TRBV11-2 with TRBJ1-1, with 10 bases lining up with TRBD1. The germline V gene has CDR1 SGHAT and CDR2 FQNNGV. V was clipped by 4 bases and J by 6 bases; unmatched bases: 5. The CDR3 covers 14 residues. The CDR3 bases are TGTGCCAGCAGCTACAGGACAGGGGGTTCTGAAGCTTTCTTT. Translation: CASSYRTGGSEAFF. The full variable domain, its missing parts supplied by reference TRBV11-2 and TRBJ1-1, is EAGVAQSPRYKIIEKRQSVAFWCNPISGHATLYWYQQILGQGPKLLIQFQNNGVVDDSQLPKDRFSAERLKGVDSTLKIQPAKLEDSAVYLCASSYRTGGSEAFFGQGTRLTVV.

The chain couples TRBV7-9 to TRBJ1-1, with TRBD1 matching over 7 bases. Germline loops: CDR1 SEHNR, CDR2 FQNEAQ (reference sequence). CDR3 length equals 17 residues. V was pared by 6 bases and J by 1 base, with 14 bases of the junction left unmatched. CDR3 loop: CASRKTGTDNPNTEAFF. Written as DNA, the CDR3 is TGTGCCAGCAGAAAAACCGGGACAGATAACCCGAACACTGAAGCTTTCTTT.

With respect to this clone: Other DNA sequences in the sample encode the same CDR3. The V gene is TRBV30, the J gene TRBJ2-3; 11 nucleotides agree with TRBD2. Germline trimming cut 1 base from V and 0 bases from J; bases unmatched to any gene: 0. CDR3 length: 15 residues. CDR1 is GTSNPN and CDR2 is SVGIG in the germline V gene (reference sequence). The CDR3 is CAWSGLAGSTDTQYF. The CDR3 DNA is TGTGCCTGGAGTGGACTAGCGGGGAGCACAGATACGCAGTATTTT.

The chain employs TRBV29-1 and TRBJ2-1; tentatively, D is TRBD1 (7 bases). The V end lost 3 bases, the J end lost 6 bases, and 15 bases lay between the germline ends. The germline V gene encodes CDR1 SQVTM and CDR2 ANQGSEA. This CDR3 is built from 14 residues. CDR3 bases: TGCAGCGTTGAGCGGGACAGCCTACGCAATGAGCAGTTCTTC. The encoded protein is CSVERDSLRNEQFF.

V and J are TRBV6-5 and TRBJ2-7, with 8 bases identical to TRBD1. The CDR3 sequence is 14 residues long. The germline V gene has CDR1 MNHEY and CDR2 SVGAGI. After removal of 2 bases from V and 3 bases from J, the junction contained 3 bases not matched to a gene. CDR3 sequence reads: CASSYITGGYEQYF. The CDR3, as DNA: TGTGCCAGCAGTTACATAACAGGGGGCTACGAGCAGTACTTC.

There are a few counts of this clone. The chain has TRBV6-1 and TRBJ1-5; unclear D gene. V shed 1 base and J shed 0 bases, with 16 bases lying between them. The germline CDR1 and CDR2 sequences are MNHNS and SASEGT. The CDR3 is 18 residues long. CDR3 residues: CASSEGGLRGYSNQPQHF. Here the CDR3 DNA reads TGTGCCAGCAGTGAAGGCGGGTTGAGAGGTTATAGCAATCAGCCCCAGCATTTT.

The chain recombines TRBV20-1 with TRBJ2-1; D is unclear. V was clipped by 6 bases and J by 3 bases, with 3 bases between them. Germline V CDR1 and CDR2: DFQATT, SNEGSKA (reference sequence). This CDR3 has 10 residues. CDR3 coding DNA: TGCAGTGCCAACTACAATGAGCAGTTCTTC. Encoded protein: CSANYNEQFF.